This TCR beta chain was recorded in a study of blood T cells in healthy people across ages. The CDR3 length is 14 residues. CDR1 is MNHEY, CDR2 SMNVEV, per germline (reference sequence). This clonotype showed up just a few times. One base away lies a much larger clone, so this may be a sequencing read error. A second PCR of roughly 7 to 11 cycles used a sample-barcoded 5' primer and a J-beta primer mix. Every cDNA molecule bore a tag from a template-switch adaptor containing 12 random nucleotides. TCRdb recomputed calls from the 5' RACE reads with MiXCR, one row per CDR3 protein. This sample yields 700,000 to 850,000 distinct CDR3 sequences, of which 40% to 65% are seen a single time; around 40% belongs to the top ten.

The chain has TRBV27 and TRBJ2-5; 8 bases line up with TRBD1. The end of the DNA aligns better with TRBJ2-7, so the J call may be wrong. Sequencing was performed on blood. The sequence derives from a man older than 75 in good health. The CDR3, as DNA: TGTGCCAGCAGTCTTCGGGACAGGTTTTCCGAGCAGTACTTC. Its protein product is CASSLRDRFSEQYF.